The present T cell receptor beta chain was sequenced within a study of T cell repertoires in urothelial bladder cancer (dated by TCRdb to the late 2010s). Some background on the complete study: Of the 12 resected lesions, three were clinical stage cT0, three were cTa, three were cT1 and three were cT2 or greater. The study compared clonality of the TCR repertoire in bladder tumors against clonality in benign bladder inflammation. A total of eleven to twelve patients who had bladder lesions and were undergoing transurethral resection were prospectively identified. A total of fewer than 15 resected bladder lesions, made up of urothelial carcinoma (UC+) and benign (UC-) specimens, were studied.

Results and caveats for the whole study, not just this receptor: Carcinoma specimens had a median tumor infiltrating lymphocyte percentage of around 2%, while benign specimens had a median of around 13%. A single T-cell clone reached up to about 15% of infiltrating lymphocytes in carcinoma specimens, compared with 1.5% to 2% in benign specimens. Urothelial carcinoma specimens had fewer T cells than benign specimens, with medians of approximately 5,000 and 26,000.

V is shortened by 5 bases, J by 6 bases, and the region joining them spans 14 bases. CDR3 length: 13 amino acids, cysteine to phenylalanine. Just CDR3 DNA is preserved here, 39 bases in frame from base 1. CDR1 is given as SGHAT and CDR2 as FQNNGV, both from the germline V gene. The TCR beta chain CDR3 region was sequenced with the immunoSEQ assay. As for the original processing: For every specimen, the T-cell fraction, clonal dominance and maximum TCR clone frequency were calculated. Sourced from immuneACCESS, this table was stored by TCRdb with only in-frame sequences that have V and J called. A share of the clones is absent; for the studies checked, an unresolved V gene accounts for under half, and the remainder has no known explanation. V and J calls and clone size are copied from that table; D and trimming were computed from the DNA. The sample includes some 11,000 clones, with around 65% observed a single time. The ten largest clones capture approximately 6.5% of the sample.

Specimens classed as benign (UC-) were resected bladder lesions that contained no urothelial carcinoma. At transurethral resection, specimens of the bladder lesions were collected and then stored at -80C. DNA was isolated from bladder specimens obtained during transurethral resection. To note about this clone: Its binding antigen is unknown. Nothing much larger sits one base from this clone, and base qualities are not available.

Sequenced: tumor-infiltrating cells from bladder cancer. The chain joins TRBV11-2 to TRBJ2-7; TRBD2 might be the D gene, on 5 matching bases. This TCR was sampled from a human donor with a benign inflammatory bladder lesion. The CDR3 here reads CASSPARVREQYF. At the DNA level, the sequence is TGTGCCAGCAGCCCCGCGAGGGTTCGCGAGCAGTACTTC. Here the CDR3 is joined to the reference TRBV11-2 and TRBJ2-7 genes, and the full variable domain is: EAGVAQSPRYKIIEKRQSVAFWCNPISGHATLYWYQQILGQGPKLLIQFQNNGVVDDSQLPKDRFSAERLKGVDSTLKIQPAKLEDSAVYLCASSPARVREQYFGPGTRLTVT.